Presented here are 27 T cell receptor beta chains from one specimen sequenced in a study of T cells in Graves' hyperthyroidism and ophthalmopathy. The CDR3 regions of TCR beta were amplified from RNA transcripts. The primer set for the first-round RT-PCR of the TCR CDR3 was HTBI. TCRdb fed the multiplex PCR reads into MiXCR, producing one record per CDR3 protein. The table lists fewer than 850,000 distinct CDR3 sequences, around 16% of them singletons. Sequenced sample: blood. These TCRs come from a man aged 50 or older with Graves' hyperthyroidism.

This clonotype was found many times. The chain recombines TRBV20-1 with TRBJ2-5; the match to TRBD2 covers 14 bases. Losses at the gene ends were 5 bases for V and 2 bases for J; bases not matched to a gene: 7. CDR3 size: 16 residues. CDR1 DFQATT and CDR2 SNEGSKA come from the germline V gene (reference sequence). In DNA form, the CDR3 reads TGCAGTGCTTTCGGGACTAGCGGGAGTTTACAAGAGACCCAGTACTTC. Translation gives CSAFGTSGSLQETQYF.

The V and J genes are TRBV28 and TRBJ1-2; TRBD1 matches at 9 bases. Per the germline V gene, CDR1 is MDHEN and CDR2 is SYDVKM. The length of the CDR3 is 14 residues. The ends lost 7 bases at V and 9 bases at J; junction bases unmatched: 12. The DNA for the CDR3 is TGTGCCAGCAATCCCCGGGGACAGGGATGGAGCTACACCTTC. This sequence encodes CASNPRGQGWSYTF.

This clonotype occurred many times. The chain joins TRBV18 to TRBJ2-2; D remains ambiguous. Germline V gene lookup returns CDR1 KGHSH and CDR2 LQKENI. Trimming stripped 0 bases from V and 4 bases from J, with 6 bases between. CDR3 length: 14 residues. The CDR3 DNA reads as TGTGCCAGCTCACCACCGGGGTTCACCGGGGAGCTGTTTTTT. Protein product: CASSPPGFTGELFF.

This clonotype has ten or more counts. The chain combines TRBV12-3 or TRBV12-4 with TRBJ2-7; possibly TRBD1 or TRBD2 for D (5 bases each). With 6 bases removed from V and 3 bases from J, the gap between germline ends came to 21 bases. This CDR3 region has 16 residues. The CDR3 protein is CASRTHGAPNFYEQYF. The CDR3, as DNA: TGTGCCAGCAGGACTCACGGGGCCCCAAACTTCTACGAGCAGTACTTC.

This clonotype has just a few counts. The chain has TRBV29-1 and TRBJ2-1; 12 bases fit TRBD2. The CDR3 contains 15 residues. CDR1 is SQVTM and CDR2 is ANQGSEA in the germline V gene. The trim removed 3 bases at V and 3 bases at J, leaving 3 bases unmatched. The CDR3 sequence: CSVDETSGSYNEQFF. The CDR3 DNA sequence: TGCAGCGTTGACGAGACTAGCGGGAGCTACAATGAGCAGTTCTTC.

This clonotype was seen a handful of times. The genes are TRBV20-1 and TRBJ2-7; a weak D match, TRBD1 (5 bases). The CDR3 runs to 11 residues. Germline values: CDR1 DFQATT, CDR2 SNEGSKA (reference sequence). CDR3 in amino acids: CSHRSGFEQYF. The CDR3 DNA reads as TGCAGCCACAGGTCCGGGTTCGAGCAGTACTTC.

J is TRBJ2-1 and V is TRBV5-6; D call uncertain. Germline V gene lookup returns CDR1 SGHDT and CDR2 YYEEEE. CDR3 length: 15 residues. V gave up 3 bases and J gave up 8 bases, with 18 bases separating them. CDR3 in amino acids: CASSSGDLPWDEQFF. The CDR3 DNA sequence: TGTGCCAGCAGCTCTGGGGATCTCCCATGGGATGAGCAGTTCTTC.

This clonotype has a count of ten or more. The CDR3 nucleotides read TGCGCCAGCTGCGACAGGGAGAACACTGAAGCTTTCTTT. It specifies CASCDRENTEAFF. The rearrangement joins TRBV10-2 to TRBJ1-1, with 7 bases identical to TRBD1. Looked up from germline, CDR1 is WSHSY and CDR2 is SAAADI. Germline trimming cut 8 bases from V and 1 base from J; bases unmatched to any gene: 4. The length of the CDR3 is 13 residues.

Only a few counts were recorded for this clonotype. This chain links TRBV6-2 or TRBV6-3 with TRBJ1-6, with D unresolved. Germline values: CDR1 MNHEY, CDR2 SVGEGT. V lost 6 bases and J lost 10, with 13 bases in between. CDR3 size: 13 residues. CDR3 loop: CASSDEVNSPLHF. The CDR3 DNA is TGTGCCAGCAGCGATGAGGTGAACTCACCCCTCCACTTT.

The chain recombines TRBV3-1 with TRBJ2-7; TRBD2 agrees at 8 bases. The CDR3 totals 15 residues. The germline V gene has CDR1 LGHDT and CDR2 YNNKEL (reference sequence). Losses at the gene ends were 2 bases for V and 6 bases for J; bases not matched to a gene: 9. CDR3 loop: CASSQFAGRASEQYF. CDR3 sequence (DNA): TGTGCCAGCAGCCAATTCGCCGGGAGGGCCTCCGAGCAGTACTTC.

This clonotype was found a few times. This may be a read error: a much more frequent sequence differs by one nucleotide. This rearrangement joins TRBV12-3 or TRBV12-4 to TRBJ2-5; 7 positions match TRBD1. The CDR3 spans 15 residues. The ends lost 6 bases at V and 4 bases at J; junction bases unmatched: 11. The CDR3 DNA is TGTGCCAGCAGGCCCGGGATAGGGGGCATAGAGACCCAGTACTTC. Protein sequence: CASRPGIGGIETQYF.

The chain is built from TRBV5-6 and TRBJ1-5; D possibly corresponds to TRBD1 (6 bases). V was trimmed by 4 bases and J by 3 bases, leaving 11 bases between them. The CDR3 runs to 14 residues. Germline V lookup: CDR1 SGHDT, CDR2 YYEEEE. CDR3 region: CASSPQGINQPQHF. CDR3 bases: TGTGCCAGCAGCCCCCAGGGGATCAATCAGCCCCAGCATTTT.

V is TRBV28 and J is TRBJ2-7; 7 nucleotides match TRBD1. J gave up 3 bases and V 5 bases, and 10 bases lay outside the gene matches. CDR3 size: 15 residues. Germline V gives CDR1 MDHEN, CDR2 SYDVKM. CDR3 residues: CASSPGRTGYYEQYF. For the CDR3, the DNA is TGTGCCAGCAGTCCCGGCAGGACAGGATACTACGAGCAGTACTTC. Full variable domain (remainder filled in from reference TRBV28 and TRBJ2-7): DVKVTQSSRYLVKRTGEKVFLECVQDMDHENMFWYRQDPGLGLRLIYFSYDVKMKEKGDIPEGYSVSREKKERFSLILESASTNQTSMYLCASSPGRTGYYEQYFGPGTRLTVT.

This clonotype has a count of ten or more. This chain connects TRBV7-9 to TRBJ2-7; 9 nucleotides line up with TRBD1. The germline V gene has CDR1 SEHNR and CDR2 FQNEAQ (reference sequence). The CDR3 loop spans 15 amino acids. After removal of 5 bases from V and 3 bases from J, the junction contained 8 bases not matched to a gene. The CDR3 reads CASSKAGQGNYEQYF. Written as DNA, the CDR3 is TGTGCCAGCAGCAAAGCAGGACAGGGGAACTACGAGCAGTACTTC.

This clonotype was seen ten or more times. The rearrangement uses TRBV2 and TRBJ1-5; a weak D match, TRBD1 (6 bases). There are 15 residues in the CDR3. Between the trimmed V and J ends, which lost 4 bases and 3 bases, there was a span of 13 bases. Germline CDR1 reads SNHLY; CDR2 reads FYNNEI. For the CDR3, the DNA is TGTGCCAGCAGTGCCGGCCAGGGGAACAATCAGCCCCAGCATTTT. Translation gives CASSAGQGNNQPQHF.

This chain connects TRBV18 to TRBJ1-6; unclear D gene. The CDR3 has 15 residues. The germline V gene has CDR1 KGHSH and CDR2 LQKENI. V was clipped by 4 bases and J by 1 base, with 8 bases between them. The CDR3 nucleotides read TGTGCCAGCTCACTAGACAATTCCTATAATTCACCCCTCCACTTT. Translation: CASSLDNSYNSPLHF. Full variable domain (outside the CDR3, taken from reference TRBV18 and TRBJ1-6): NAGVMQNPRHLVRRRGQEARLRCSPMKGHSHVYWYRQLPEEGLKFMVYLQKENIIDESGMPKERFSAEFPKEGPSILRIQQVVRGDSAAYFCASSLDNSYNSPLHFGNGTRLTVT.

This clonotype has a count of ten or more. DNA of the CDR3: TGTGCCACCGGACCGGGACAGGGACATCAGCCCCAGCATTTT. Translating it yields CATGPGQGHQPQHF. The chain uses TRBV10-3 and TRBJ1-5; TRBD1 matches 9 bases. Trimming removed 10 bases from V and 5 bases from J; junction bases left unmatched: 9. CDR3 length: 14 amino acids. CDR1 ENHRY and CDR2 SYGVKD come from the germline V gene.

The J gene is TRBJ1-1, the V gene TRBV6-2 or TRBV6-3; unclear D gene. V was shortened by 0 bases and J by 6 bases, with 17 bases between the two germline ends. Germline CDR1 is MNHEY and CDR2 is SVGEGT. This CDR3 is built from 16 residues. CDR3 amino acids: CASSYSLVGLMAEAFF. In DNA form, the CDR3 reads TGTGCCAGCAGTTACTCCCTAGTGGGATTAATGGCTGAAGCTTTCTTT.

This clonotype has more than one count but fewer than ten. The chain links TRBV9 to TRBJ2-2; D ambiguous. This CDR3 is built from 18 residues. V was clipped by 1 base and J by 4 bases, with 20 bases between them. Germline CDR1 is SGDLS and CDR2 is YYNGEE. CDR3 nucleotide sequence: TGTGCCAGCAGCGTACCGACCAGTTTTCAAGGCGTCACCGGGGAGCTGTTTTTT. Protein product: CASSVPTSFQGVTGELFF.

This chain joins TRBV10-3 and TRBJ2-3; 8 bases are shared with TRBD2. CDR1 and CDR2 from the germline V gene are ENHRY and SYGVKD. The CDR3 spans 15 residues. With 8 bases clipped from V and 3 bases from J, the junction kept 10 bases outside the gene matches. The CDR3 protein is CAIGRREAPTDTQYF. The CDR3 DNA reads TGTGCCATCGGTCGGCGGGAGGCCCCTACAGATACGCAGTATTTT.

This clonotype was observed a single time. J is TRBJ2-3 and V is TRBV9; D uncertain. V lost 0 bases to trimming and J lost 4 bases, with 6 bases between them. CDR1 and CDR2 (germline): SGDLS, YYNGEE. This CDR3 has 13 amino acids. CDR3 nucleotide sequence: TGTGCCAGCAGCGTAGAAGGGTCAGATACGCAGTATTTT. Translation gives CASSVEGSDTQYF.

This chain uses TRBV5-5 with TRBJ1-5; D not certain. V was cut by 3 bases and J by 4 bases, with 20 bases left in between. CDR3 length equals 17 residues. Germline V gene sequence: CDR1 SGHKS, CDR2 YYEKEE (reference sequence). CDR3 nucleotides: TGTGCCAGCAGCTCCTCCGGTGAAGGGTGGGCGAATCAGCCCCAGCATTTT. It is translated as CASSSSGEGWANQPQHF. Filled out from reference TRBV5-5 and TRBJ1-5, the complete variable domain reads DAGVTQSPTHLIKTRGQQVTLRCSPISGHKSVSWYQQVLGQGPQFIFQYYEKEERGRGNFPDRFSARQFPNYSSELNVNALLLGDSALYLCASSSSGEGWANQPQHFGDGTRLSIL.

This clonotype was picked up many times. The genes are TRBV12-3 or TRBV12-4 and TRBJ1-4; perhaps TRBD1 as D (5 bases). The CDR3 length is 13 residues. V gave up 6 bases and J gave up 8 bases, with 13 bases separating them. CDR3 loop: CASSQGNGEKLFF. The CDR3 coding sequence is TGTGCCAGCAGCCAGGGAAACGGAGAAAAACTGTTTTTT.

The genes are TRBV5-4 and TRBJ2-5, with D perhaps being TRBD1 or TRBD2 (7 bases each). Germline assignment: CDR1 SGHNT and CDR2 YYREEE (reference sequence). V gave up 10 bases and J gave up 5 bases, with 18 bases separating them. CDR3 length equals 13 residues. Here the CDR3 DNA reads TGTGCCGCAGAAGCTCAGGGGGGGGAGACCCAGTACTTC. Amino acid sequence: CAAEAQGGETQYF.

This clonotype occurred a few times. V gene TRBV19 combines with J gene TRBJ1-6, with no clear D. CDR1 is LNHDA and CDR2 is SQIVND in the germline V gene (reference sequence). This CDR3 is built from 14 residues. Trimming took 3 bases from V and 10 from J, leaving 13 bases between them. The CDR3 reads CASSIRGQRSPLHF. DNA for the CDR3: TGTGCCAGTAGTATTAGAGGCCAACGGTCACCCCTCCACTTT.

This clonotype has a count of ten or more. This chain uses TRBV20-1 with TRBJ2-1; 8 bases match TRBD2. This CDR3 contains 15 residues. After removal of 6 bases from V and 0 bases from J, the junction contained 7 bases not matched to a gene. The germline V gene encodes CDR1 DFQATT and CDR2 SNEGSKA (reference sequence). Written as DNA, the CDR3 is TGCAGTGCCGAAATACTAGCGGACTCCTACAATGAGCAGTTCTTC. It translates to CSAEILADSYNEQFF.

The J gene is TRBJ1-2, the V gene TRBV28, with D hard to call. The ends were cut back, 5 bases at V and 4 bases at J, with 14 bases in the middle. The CDR3 has 14 residues. From germline, CDR1 is MDHEN and CDR2 SYDVKM. The CDR3 region is CASSPPSALYGYTF. The CDR3, as DNA: TGTGCCAGCAGTCCCCCCTCAGCGCTCTATGGCTACACCTTC.